These T cell receptor beta chains were read from a single sample in a study of OX40 agonist ivuxolimab in advanced cancers. Assay: immunoSEQ multiplex PCR; the TCRdb copy retains only in-frame clones and omits some. The sample has roughly 120,000 clones, 85% to 95% seen once. This specimen was CD4+ or CD8+ T cells sorted from blood, taken in a trial of the OX40 agonist ivuxolimab. All receptors come from an adult with an advanced solid tumor such as melanoma, head and neck, liver or kidney cancer. Each CDR3 is given with its conserved first and last residue. Fields, in order: J gene, V gene, clone size, CDR3 length, D gene, CDR3 DNA, CDR3 protein. D genes are given only for firm matches. Size is stated for part of the rows, as once, few or many counts, or as a class when the clone is expanded.

j_gene: TRBJ2-2; v_gene: TRBV18; abundance: NA; len: 16; d_gene: TRBD2; CDR3nt: TGTGCCAGCTCACCCCCGACTAGCGGGTACACCGGGGAGCTGTTTTTT; CDR3aa: CASSPPTSGYTGELFF
j_gene: TRBJ1-1; v_gene: TRBV14; abundance: NA; len: 16; d_gene: NA; CDR3nt: TGTGCCAGCAGCCCCCTTGAAGGGGCGGTTAACACTGAAGCTTTCTTT; CDR3aa: CASSPLEGAVNTEAFF
j_gene: TRBJ1-1; v_gene: TRBV28; abundance: NA; len: 12; d_gene: NA; CDR3nt: TGTGCCAGCAGGCCGACTTGGACTGAAGCTTTCTTT; CDR3aa: CASRPTWTEAFF
j_gene: TRBJ2-1; v_gene: TRBV10-1; abundance: NA; len: 15; d_gene: NA; CDR3nt: TGCGCCAGCAGCCCCGACTGCAGGGACTACAATGAGCAGTTCTTC; CDR3aa: CASSPDCRDYNEQFF
j_gene: TRBJ2-7; v_gene: TRBV7-8; abundance: NA; len: 14; d_gene: NA; CDR3nt: TGTGCCAGCAGCTTAAGAACGGGGAGTTACGAGCAGTACTTC; CDR3aa: CASSLRTGSYEQYF
j_gene: TRBJ1-1; v_gene: TRBV11-2; abundance: once; len: 15; d_gene: TRBD1; CDR3nt: TGTGCCAGCAGCTTAGAAAGGACAGGGAACACTGAAGCTTTCTTT; CDR3aa: CASSLERTGNTEAFF
j_gene: TRBJ2-5; v_gene: TRBV19; abundance: NA; len: 15; d_gene: TRBD1; CDR3nt: TGTGCCAGTAGCCCGACCGGGACAGGGATAGAGACCCAGTACTTC; CDR3aa: CASSPTGTGIETQYF
j_gene: TRBJ1-2; v_gene: TRBV14; abundance: NA; len: 12; d_gene: NA; CDR3nt: TGTGCCAGCAGCCAAGCTGGGGTTGGCTACACCTTC; CDR3aa: CASSQAGVGYTF
j_gene: TRBJ2-3; v_gene: TRBV6-1; abundance: NA; len: 13; d_gene: NA; CDR3nt: TGTGCCAGCAGTGAGGACAGAACAGATACGCAGTATTTT; CDR3aa: CASSEDRTDTQYF
j_gene: TRBJ2-2; v_gene: TRBV12-5; abundance: NA; len: 14; d_gene: NA; CDR3nt: TGTGCTAGTGGTTTCAGCGTTAACACCGGGGAGCTGTTTTTT; CDR3aa: CASGFSVNTGELFF
j_gene: TRBJ2-3; v_gene: TRBV19; abundance: NA; len: 17; d_gene: NA; CDR3nt: TGTGCCAGTAGTATTAGGCACAGCCAACTAAGCACAGATACGCAGTATTTT; CDR3aa: CASSIRHSQLSTDTQYF
j_gene: TRBJ1-1; v_gene: TRBV28; abundance: NA; len: 14; d_gene: TRBD1; CDR3nt: TGTGCCAGCAATCCGGGACAGGGTTACACTGAAGCTTTCTTT; CDR3aa: CASNPGQGYTEAFF
j_gene: TRBJ2-1; v_gene: TRBV11-3; abundance: NA; len: 16; d_gene: NA; CDR3nt: TGTGCCAGCAGCTTAGGCAGGGGTGGAAATAACAATGAGCAGTTCTTC; CDR3aa: CASSLGRGGNNNEQFF
j_gene: TRBJ1-1; v_gene: TRBV6-1; abundance: NA; len: 15; d_gene: NA; CDR3nt: TGTGCCAGCAGTTGGGACAAAAACATGAACACTGAAGCTTTCTTT; CDR3aa: CASSWDKNMNTEAFF
j_gene: TRBJ2-2; v_gene: TRBV5-6; abundance: NA; len: 15; d_gene: NA; CDR3nt: TGTGCCAGCAGCTTGGATAGCTCGAACACCGGGGAGCTGTTTTTT; CDR3aa: CASSLDSSNTGELFF
j_gene: TRBJ2-3; v_gene: TRBV29-1; abundance: once; len: 17; d_gene: TRBD1; CDR3nt: TGCAGCTCCGAAGGGCGGACAGGGGATTTAAGGGGAGATACGCAGTATTTT; CDR3aa: CSSEGRTGDLRGDTQYF
j_gene: TRBJ2-1; v_gene: TRBV5-1; abundance: NA; len: 15; d_gene: TRBD2; CDR3nt: TGCGCCAGCAGCCATAGCGGGAGCTCCTACAATGAGCAGTTCTTC; CDR3aa: CASSHSGSSYNEQFF
j_gene: TRBJ1-1; v_gene: TRBV27; abundance: NA; len: 12; d_gene: NA; CDR3nt: TGTGCCAGCAGTAGATCGAACACTGAAGCTTTCTTT; CDR3aa: CASSRSNTEAFF
j_gene: TRBJ2-2; v_gene: TRBV5-4; abundance: NA; len: 16; d_gene: TRBD1; CDR3nt: TGTGCCAGCAGCTGGGAACAGGGGGCGAACACCGGGGAGCTGTTTTTT; CDR3aa: CASSWEQGANTGELFF
j_gene: TRBJ2-1; v_gene: TRBV7-2; abundance: NA; len: 18; d_gene: TRBD1; CDR3nt: TGTGCCAGCAGCTTTAGAGCTCCCGGGACAGGGAAAGACAATGAGCAGTTCTTC; CDR3aa: CASSFRAPGTGKDNEQFF
j_gene: TRBJ2-2; v_gene: TRBV9; abundance: once; len: 16; d_gene: NA; CDR3nt: TGTGCCAGCAGCCCCCAAGTGACAGCAAACACCGGGGAGCTGTTTTTT; CDR3aa: CASSPQVTANTGELFF
j_gene: TRBJ2-7; v_gene: TRBV11-2; abundance: NA; len: 14; d_gene: TRBD1; CDR3nt: TGTGCCAGCAGTTACGACAGGGGAAGGGGCGAGCAGTACTTC; CDR3aa: CASSYDRGRGEQYF
j_gene: TRBJ1-4; v_gene: TRBV4-3; abundance: once; len: 15; d_gene: NA; CDR3nt: TGCGCCAGCAGCCAAGCGGGGGGGGCGGATGAAAAACTGTTTTTT; CDR3aa: CASSQAGGADEKLFF
j_gene: TRBJ1-2; v_gene: TRBV14; abundance: NA; len: 14; d_gene: NA; CDR3nt: TGTGCCAGCAGCCCTCTAGGGGGGTTAAGTGGCTACACCTTC; CDR3aa: CASSPLGGLSGYTF